Listed below are T cell receptor beta chains from one sample, sequenced in a study of T cells in Graves' hyperthyroidism and ophthalmopathy. TCRdb re-called the multiplex PCR reads through MiXCR, storing one row per CDR3 protein. The sample comprises under 400,000 distinct CDR3 sequences, over 15% of which are singletons, and around 35% rests with the top ten. Sequenced material: blood. All receptors derive from a man aged 30-40 years with Graves' hyperthyroidism. CDR3s include the opening cysteine and the closing phenylalanine or tryptophan. The order of the fields is J gene, V gene, D gene, clone size, CDR3 protein, CDR3 DNA. The D gene is left open where the match is weak. Part of the rows lack a size; the others show once, few, many or a class for expanded clones.

j_gene: TRBJ2-1; v_gene: TRBV20-1; d_gene: TRBD2; abundance: many; CDR3aa: CSASGTTYNEQFF; CDR3nt: TGCAGTGCTTCCGGGACTACCTACAATGAGCAGTTCTTC
j_gene: TRBJ1-1; v_gene: TRBV7-8; d_gene: -; abundance: many; CDR3aa: CASSLAGAPRTEAFF; CDR3nt: TGTGCCAGCAGCTTAGCGGGGGCCCCGCGGACTGAAGCTTTCTTT
j_gene: TRBJ2-5; v_gene: TRBV11-3; d_gene: -; abundance: many; CDR3aa: CASSLVGVRRGTQYF; CDR3nt: TGTGCCAGCAGCTTAGTTGGGGTCCGGAGAGGGACCCAGTACTTC
j_gene: TRBJ1-2; v_gene: TRBV28; d_gene: -; abundance: -; CDR3aa: CASSLMSYGYTF; CDR3nt: TGTGCCAGCAGTTTGATGAGCTATGGCTACACCTTC
j_gene: TRBJ2-7; v_gene: TRBV5-6; d_gene: -; abundance: many; CDR3aa: CASSLGSRYEQYF; CDR3nt: TGTGCCAGCAGCTTGGGCAGTCGCTACGAGCAGTACTTC
j_gene: TRBJ2-2; v_gene: TRBV4-1; d_gene: -; abundance: many; CDR3aa: CASTTGGELFF; CDR3nt: TGCGCCAGCACAACTGGCGGGGAGCTGTTTTTT
j_gene: TRBJ2-7; v_gene: TRBV6-1; d_gene: TRBD2; abundance: -; CDR3aa: CASRASGRETYEQYF; CDR3nt: TGTGCCAGCAGGGCATCGGGGAGGGAAACCTACGAGCAGTACTTC
j_gene: TRBJ1-1; v_gene: TRBV4-1; d_gene: -; abundance: -; CDR3aa: CASSQTTAALNTEAFF; CDR3nt: TGCGCCAGCAGCCAGACGACGGCAGCGCTAAACACTGAAGCTTTCTTT
j_gene: TRBJ1-6; v_gene: TRBV28; d_gene: -; abundance: many; CDR3aa: CASSRGQPDSPLHF; CDR3nt: TGTGCCAGCAGTCGCGGACAGCCCGATTCACCCCTCCACTTT
j_gene: TRBJ2-7; v_gene: TRBV4-1; d_gene: -; abundance: once; CDR3aa: CASGTPGGEQYF; CDR3nt: TGCGCCAGCGGGACACCCGGGGGGGAGCAGTACTTC
j_gene: TRBJ1-1; v_gene: TRBV9; d_gene: -; abundance: many; CDR3aa: CASSGRMNTEAFF; CDR3nt: TGTGCCAGCAGCGGACGGATGAACACTGAAGCTTTCTTT
j_gene: TRBJ2-2; v_gene: TRBV11-2; d_gene: TRBD1; abundance: many; CDR3aa: CASSLETGWSGELFF; CDR3nt: TGTGCCAGCAGCTTGGAGACAGGGTGGAGCGGGGAGCTGTTTTTT
j_gene: TRBJ2-6; v_gene: TRBV7-9; d_gene: TRBD1; abundance: few; CDR3aa: CASSLPTGTSGANVLTF; CDR3nt: TGTGCCAGCAGCTTACCGACAGGGACCTCTGGGGCCAACGTCCTGACTTTC
j_gene: TRBJ2-1; v_gene: TRBV27; d_gene: TRBD2; abundance: once; CDR3aa: CASRMMPGLAEINEQFF; CDR3nt: TGTGCCAGCAGAATGATGCCGGGACTAGCGGAGATTAATGAGCAGTTCTTC
j_gene: TRBJ2-7; v_gene: TRBV3-1; d_gene: -; abundance: -; CDR3aa: CASSQEYGSSYEQYF; CDR3nt: TGTGCCAGCAGCCAAGAATACGGGAGCTCCTACGAGCAGTACTTC
j_gene: TRBJ2-7; v_gene: TRBV25-1; d_gene: -; abundance: few; CDR3aa: CATQLEGSLVYEQYF; CDR3nt: TGTGCCACCCAGCTCGAGGGGTCGCTTGTGTACGAGCAGTACTTC
j_gene: TRBJ2-1; v_gene: TRBV19; d_gene: TRBD2; abundance: -; CDR3aa: CASSSQSGRANEQFF; CDR3nt: TGTGCCAGTAGTAGCCAAAGCGGGAGGGCCAATGAGCAGTTCTTC
j_gene: TRBJ1-2; v_gene: TRBV29-1; d_gene: -; abundance: many; CDR3aa: CSVEEANYGYTF; CDR3nt: TGCAGCGTTGAAGAAGCGAACTATGGCTACACCTTC
j_gene: TRBJ2-2; v_gene: TRBV30; d_gene: -; abundance: many; CDR3aa: CACPRPFPRAGITNTGELFF; CDR3nt: TGTGCCTGCCCCCGGCCCTTCCCACGCGCCGGGATAACGAACACCGGGGAGCTGTTTTTT
j_gene: TRBJ2-1; v_gene: TRBV12-3/TRBV12-4; d_gene: -; abundance: -; CDR3aa: CASSIRQGGNNEQFF; CDR3nt: TGTGCCAGCAGTATACGACAGGGCGGGAACAATGAGCAGTTCTTC
j_gene: TRBJ2-3; v_gene: TRBV28; d_gene: TRBD1; abundance: -; CDR3aa: CASSPGTAGGTQYF; CDR3nt: TGTGCCAGCAGTCCCGGTACGGCAGGGGGTACGCAGTATTTT
j_gene: TRBJ2-1; v_gene: TRBV11-2; d_gene: TRBD2; abundance: many; CDR3aa: CASRSSWGLAGASVYNEQFF; CDR3nt: TGTGCCAGCAGGTCATCGTGGGGGCTAGCGGGAGCTTCGGTTTACAATGAGCAGTTCTTC
j_gene: TRBJ1-4; v_gene: TRBV19; d_gene: -; abundance: -; CDR3aa: CASMAEVSEKLFF; CDR3nt: TGTGCCAGTATGGCCGAAGTCTCGGAAAAACTGTTTTTT
j_gene: TRBJ2-5; v_gene: TRBV20-1; d_gene: TRBD2; abundance: many; CDR3aa: CSARELAGIGTQYF; CDR3nt: TGCAGTGCTAGAGAACTAGCGGGGATAGGGACCCAGTACTTC
j_gene: TRBJ2-7; v_gene: TRBV6-9; d_gene: TRBD2; abundance: -; CDR3aa: CASSYAVGGSSYEQYF; CDR3nt: TGTGCCAGCAGTTACGCTGTCGGCGGGAGCTCCTACGAGCAGTACTTC
j_gene: TRBJ2-2; v_gene: TRBV14; d_gene: -; abundance: few; CDR3aa: CASSQEIGVYTGELFF; CDR3nt: TGTGCCAGCAGCCAAGAAATCGGGGTTTACACCGGGGAGCTGTTTTTT
j_gene: TRBJ1-1; v_gene: TRBV7-2; d_gene: -; abundance: few; CDR3aa: CASSSGRGLNTEAFF; CDR3nt: TGTGCCAGCAGCTCCGGTCGGGGGCTTAACACTGAAGCTTTCTTT
j_gene: TRBJ2-7; v_gene: TRBV4-1; d_gene: TRBD1; abundance: -; CDR3aa: CASSRVGTGDYEQYF; CDR3nt: TGCGCCAGCAGCCGGGTAGGGACAGGGGATTACGAGCAGTACTTC
j_gene: TRBJ1-2; v_gene: TRBV30; d_gene: -; abundance: many; CDR3aa: CAWSVRDNYGYTF; CDR3nt: TGTGCCTGGAGTGTACGTGATAACTATGGCTACACCTTC
j_gene: TRBJ2-7; v_gene: TRBV10-2; d_gene: -; abundance: many; CDR3aa: CASSEFERYYEQYF; CDR3nt: TGCGCCAGCAGTGAGTTCGAGCGATACTACGAGCAGTACTTC
j_gene: TRBJ2-1; v_gene: TRBV24-1; d_gene: TRBD2; abundance: many; CDR3aa: CATSAGTSYYEQFF; CDR3nt: TGTGCCACCAGTGCCGGGACTAGCTATTATGAGCAGTTCTTC
j_gene: TRBJ2-5; v_gene: TRBV7-2; d_gene: -; abundance: many; CDR3aa: CASSLALWGETQYF; CDR3nt: TGTGCCAGCAGCTTAGCGCTGTGGGGGGAGACCCAGTACTTC
j_gene: TRBJ2-1; v_gene: TRBV29-1; d_gene: -; abundance: -; CDR3aa: CSVARAHEQFF; CDR3nt: TGCAGCGTTGCAAGAGCTCATGAGCAGTTCTTC
j_gene: TRBJ2-1; v_gene: TRBV5-1; d_gene: TRBD2; abundance: -; CDR3aa: CASSGGGGDNEQFF; CDR3nt: TGCGCCAGCAGTGGAGGCGGGGGTGACAATGAGCAGTTCTTC
j_gene: TRBJ2-2; v_gene: TRBV27; d_gene: -; abundance: many; CDR3aa: CASSWAADNTGELFF; CDR3nt: TGTGCCAGCAGTTGGGCAGCGGATAACACCGGGGAGCTGTTTTTT
j_gene: TRBJ2-5; v_gene: TRBV5-1; d_gene: -; abundance: -; CDR3aa: CASSVRTMPQETQYF; CDR3nt: TGCGCCAGCAGCGTCAGGACAATGCCCCAAGAGACCCAGTACTTC
j_gene: TRBJ2-5; v_gene: TRBV29-1; d_gene: -; abundance: few; CDR3aa: CSVERKETQYF; CDR3nt: TGCAGCGTCGAACGAAAAGAGACCCAGTACTTC
j_gene: TRBJ2-1; v_gene: TRBV6-1; d_gene: -; abundance: -; CDR3aa: CASSSRGMLDEQFF; CDR3nt: TGTGCCAGTTCCTCAAGGGGTATGCTGGATGAGCAGTTCTTC
j_gene: TRBJ2-7; v_gene: TRBV24-1; d_gene: TRBD1; abundance: many; CDR3aa: CATSEAGGIYEQYF; CDR3nt: TGTGCCACCAGTGAAGCAGGGGGAATCTACGAGCAGTACTTC
j_gene: TRBJ1-5; v_gene: TRBV28; d_gene: -; abundance: many; CDR3aa: CASNIIEGRGERSNQPQHF; CDR3nt: TGTGCCAGCAACATCATTGAGGGCAGGGGTGAACGTAGCAATCAGCCCCAGCATTTT
j_gene: TRBJ2-3; v_gene: TRBV7-6; d_gene: TRBD2; abundance: few; CDR3aa: CASSWAGGTDTQYF; CDR3nt: TGTGCCAGCAGCTGGGCGGGAGGGACAGATACGCAGTATTTT
j_gene: TRBJ1-1; v_gene: TRBV24-1; d_gene: -; abundance: many; CDR3aa: CATSESGLNTEAFF; CDR3nt: TGTGCCACCAGTGAATCGGGACTCAACACTGAAGCTTTCTTT
j_gene: TRBJ1-1; v_gene: TRBV28; d_gene: -; abundance: -; CDR3aa: CASSVRQMNTEAFF; CDR3nt: TGTGCCAGCAGTGTTCGACAGATGAACACTGAAGCTTTCTTT
j_gene: TRBJ1-2; v_gene: TRBV5-1; d_gene: -; abundance: many; CDR3aa: CASSRDEAGYTF; CDR3nt: TGCGCCAGCAGCCGGGACGAGGCTGGCTACACCTTC
j_gene: TRBJ1-6; v_gene: TRBV10-3; d_gene: -; abundance: many; CDR3aa: CAISESSGDNSPLHF; CDR3nt: TGTGCCATCAGTGAGTCGTCAGGGGACAATTCACCCCTCCACTTT
j_gene: TRBJ2-3; v_gene: TRBV13; d_gene: TRBD2; abundance: -; CDR3aa: CASSLEGAFLVTSGRDTQYF; CDR3nt: TGTGCCAGCAGCTTAGAGGGAGCCTTTTTGGTTACTAGCGGGAGAGATACGCAGTATTTT